The T cell receptor (beta chain) described here comes from a study of blood T cell repertoires in COVID-19. On the study more broadly: The cDNA or gDNA used as material had been derived from T cells, B-cell-depleted T cells, or PBMCs.

CDR3 length: 15 amino acids. Per the germline V gene, CDR1 is MNHEY and CDR2 is SVGAGI. Trimming shortened V by 6 bases and J by 2 bases, and 16 bases separated the two germline ends. The table came from immunoSEQ multiplex PCR; TCRdb's copy has only in-frame clones and leaves some out. This repertoire shows about 180,000 clones, approximately 83% found once; its top ten account for approximately 9.9%. The chain couples TRBV6-5 to TRBJ1-2; weak D call: TRBD1 (6 bases). The sequence was collected from a human donor with active or convalescent COVID-19. The donor label of this sample is uncertain. The sequencing input was peripheral blood. The CDR3 DNA reads as TGTGCCAGCAGCACACAGGGAATCCTGAACTATGGCTACACCTTC. Its protein is CASSTQGILNYGYTF.